One sample yielded the 21 T cell receptor beta chains listed below, sequenced in a study of cytomegalovirus exposure and HLA in healthy donors. PCR employed 60 Vbeta and 13 Jbeta primers. Some clones are missing from TCRdb's copy, which holds only in-frame ones; the method was immunoSEQ multiplex PCR. The sample carries 80,000 to 95,000 clones, 60% to 80% recorded once. The source material was PBMCs. The receptor set was obtained from a woman under 40 in good health and CMV-seronegative.

This clone has just one count. This CDR3 reads CASSSGEQPQHF. CDR3 in DNA: TGTGCCAGTAGTTCGGGGGAACAGCCCCAGCATTTT. The genes are TRBV19 and TRBJ1-5; D may be TRBD1 (5 bases). The ends were cut back, 5 bases at V and 7 bases at J, with 9 bases in the middle. This CDR3 spans 12 amino acids. The germline CDR1 and CDR2 sequences are LNHDA and SQIVND (reference sequence). The full variable domain, rest sourced from reference TRBV19 and TRBJ1-5, is DGGITQSPKYLFRKEGQNVTLSCEQNLNHDAMYWYRQDPGQGLRLIYYSQIVNDFQKGDIAEGYSVSREKKESFPLTVTSAQKNPTAFYLCASSSGEQPQHFGDGTRLSIL.

The V gene is TRBV7-2, the J gene TRBJ1-2; D remains unclear. V was trimmed by 1 base and J by 4 bases, leaving 13 bases between them. This CDR3 is built from 15 residues. The germline V gene has CDR1 SGHTA and CDR2 FQGNSA. CDR3 amino acids: CASSLGSALFYGYTF. CDR3 nucleotides: TGTGCCAGCAGCTTAGGAAGCGCCCTTTTCTATGGCTACACCTTC.

This clone was seen only a few times. This chain connects TRBV28 to TRBJ1-2; a possible D gene is TRBD1 (5 bases). The CDR3 totals 17 residues. The germline CDR1 and CDR2 sequences are MDHEN and SYDVKM. V lost 1 base, J lost 5 bases, and 20 bases lay in between. The CDR3 nucleotides read TGTGCCAGCAGTTTATCGACTTACCGGGACTTCTCGTATGGCTACACCTTC. Its protein is CASSLSTYRDFSYGYTF.

The DNA for the CDR3 is TGTGCCAGCAGCGCTAGAGACAGCTACGGTGGCTACACCTTC. Translation: CASSARDSYGGYTF. The chain is built from TRBV9 and TRBJ1-2, with TRBD1 as a possible D gene (5 bases). Trimming took 3 bases from V and 7 from J, leaving 16 bases between them. CDR3 length equals 14 residues. Germline V CDR1 and CDR2: SGDLS, YYNGEE. Full variable domain (outside the CDR3, taken from reference TRBV9 and TRBJ1-2): DSGVTQTPKHLITATGQRVTLRCSPRSGDLSVYWYQQSLDQGLQFLIQYYNGEERAKGNILERFSAQQFPDLHSELNLSSLELGDSALYFCASSARDSYGGYTFGSGTRLTVV.

This clone has just a few counts. The chain carries TRBV18 and TRBJ1-2; no reliable D call. Trimming removed 0 bases from V and 0 bases from J, with 8 bases in between. Germline V CDR1 and CDR2: KGHSH, LQKENI. This CDR3 region has 15 residues. As DNA, the CDR3 is TGTGCCAGCTCACCACCCACGGGAGCTAACTATGGCTACACCTTC. It specifies CASSPPTGANYGYTF.

J is TRBJ2-5 and V is TRBV30; TRBD2 agrees at 16 bases. This CDR3 is built from 13 residues. In germline, CDR1 is GTSNPN, CDR2 SVGIG (reference sequence). Trimming at V came to 7 bases and at J to 9 bases, leaving 5 bases not matched to a gene. The CDR3 DNA reads as TGTGCCTCCGGGACTAGCGGGAGGGCCGCCCAGTACTTC. It is translated as CASGTSGRAAQYF.

This chain connects TRBV30 to TRBJ1-1, with D possibly TRBD1 on 6 matching bases. The CDR3 runs 14 residues. Deletions cut 0 bases from V and 4 bases from J, with 12 bases between. Germline assignment: CDR1 GTSNPN and CDR2 SVGIG (reference sequence). The CDR3 nucleotides read TGTGCCTGGAGTGTCAGGGGCTCAGGCACTGAAGCTTTCTTT. This codes for CAWSVRGSGTEAFF.

The genes are TRBV5-6 and TRBJ1-1; TRBD1 might be the D (5 bases). CDR1 and CDR2 from the germline V gene are SGHDT and YYEEEE. The CDR3 extends over 14 amino acids. Trimming pared 1 base from V and 10 bases from J, leaving 17 bases between. CDR3 region: CASSLSDNDWLAFF. DNA for the CDR3: TGTGCCAGCAGCTTGTCGGACAATGACTGGTTAGCTTTCTTT.

The chain has TRBV5-1 and TRBJ2-1; TRBD1 aligns across 7 bases. Germline V gene lookup returns CDR1 SGHRS and CDR2 YFSETQ. The CDR3 length is 16 residues. With 2 bases clipped from V and 3 bases from J, the junction kept 8 bases outside the gene matches. CDR3 protein: CASSLDGTAIYNEQFF. As DNA, the CDR3 is TGCGCCAGCAGCTTAGACGGGACAGCAATCTACAATGAGCAGTTCTTC.

The V call is TRBV27, the J call TRBJ1-5; D is uncertain. Trimming took off 5 bases at V and 5 bases at J, with 13 bases between the two ends. CDR3 length equals 14 residues. Germline V lookup: CDR1 MNHEY, CDR2 SMNVEV (reference sequence). The CDR3 protein is CASSEGPSDQPQHF. The CDR3, as DNA: TGTGCCAGCAGTGAGGGCCCTTCGGATCAGCCCCAGCATTTT.

The V call is TRBV27, the J call TRBJ1-1; D possibly corresponds to TRBD1 (5 bases). The germline V and J ends were trimmed by 6 bases and 8 bases, with 10 bases remaining between them. The CDR3 totals 11 residues. Germline CDR1 MNHEY, CDR2 SMNVEV (reference sequence). DNA of the CDR3: TGTGCCAGCAGGCACAGGACCGAAGCTTTCTTT. It codes for CASRHRTEAFF.

J is TRBJ2-7 and V is TRBV19; 7 bases agree with TRBD1. The CDR3 totals 11 residues. CDR1 and CDR2 (germline): LNHDA, SQIVND (reference sequence). V lost 6 bases and J lost 10; bases outside the gene matches: 6. The CDR3 coding sequence is TGTGCCAGTAGCGACAGGGCTCACCAGTACTTC. Its translation is CASSDRAHQYF.

This clone turned up a few times. The chain combines TRBV9 with TRBJ2-3; D perhaps matches TRBD2 (6 bases). The CDR3 sequence is 15 residues long. Looked up from germline, CDR1 is SGDLS and CDR2 is YYNGEE. V was pared by 0 bases and J by 3 bases, with 11 bases between. This chain's CDR3 is CASSVGGARTDTQYF. CDR3 nucleotide sequence: TGTGCCAGCAGCGTAGGCGGGGCTAGAACAGATACGCAGTATTTT.

The CDR3 nucleotides read TGTGCCAGCAGCATGCAACAGAACACCGGGGAGCTGTTTTTT. Translation: CASSMQQNTGELFF. The rearrangement joins TRBV9 to TRBJ2-2; no firm D call. Between the trimmed V and J ends, which lost 4 bases and 1 base, there was a span of 8 bases. The CDR3 contains 14 residues. CDR1 SGDLS and CDR2 YYNGEE come from the germline V gene.

This clone was counted between two and nine times. V usage is TRBV5-5 and J usage is TRBJ2-2; D gene uncertain. Germline V gene data show CDR1 as SGHKS and CDR2 as YYEKEE (reference sequence). V was shortened by 1 base and J by 5 bases, with 6 bases between the two germline ends. The CDR3 covers 13 residues. CDR3 residues: CASSLLWTGELFF. CDR3 DNA: TGTGCCAGCAGCTTGCTATGGACCGGGGAGCTGTTTTTT.

This clone was picked up one time. The chain recombines TRBV25-1 with TRBJ1-2, with D possibly TRBD1 on 6 matching bases. V gave up 8 bases and J gave up 0 bases, with 13 bases separating them. Looked up from germline, CDR1 is MGHDK and CDR2 is SYGVNS. CDR3 size: 14 residues. The CDR3 sequence: CASRAAGANYGYTF. The DNA of the CDR3 is TGTGCCAGCCGCGCCGCAGGGGCTAACTATGGCTACACCTTC.

V and J are TRBV27 and TRBJ2-1, with 9 bases fitting TRBD2. V shed 5 bases and J 6 bases; nucleotides not matched to a gene: 8. The length of the CDR3 is 15 residues. From germline, CDR1 is MNHEY and CDR2 SMNVEV (reference sequence). The CDR3 sequence is CASSSTTTSGNEQFF. The CDR3 nucleotides are TGTGCCAGCAGTAGCACAACGACTAGCGGCAATGAGCAGTTCTTC.

This chain connects TRBV5-4 to TRBJ1-3; no firm D call. Trimming removed 4 bases from V and 1 base from J, with 6 bases in between. CDR1 and CDR2 (germline): SGHNT, YYREEE (reference sequence). The CDR3 totals 13 residues. The CDR3 loop is CASSELSGNTIYF. CDR3 in DNA: TGTGCCAGCAGCGAACTGTCTGGAAACACCATATATTTT.

This clone was seen a handful of times. This sample also contains other DNA sequences that code for the same CDR3. The V call is TRBV6-4, the J call TRBJ1-1; the D gene is possibly TRBD1 (6 bases). V gave up 3 bases and J gave up 5 bases, with 10 bases separating them. The CDR3 totals 13 residues. Germline V gene data show CDR1 as MRHNA and CDR2 as SNTAGT. The CDR3 region is CASSEQGPTEAFF. The CDR3 DNA sequence: TGTGCCAGCAGTGAACAGGGTCCGACTGAAGCTTTCTTT.

This sequence joins TRBV5-6 and TRBJ2-7; 9 bases line up with TRBD1. In germline, CDR1 is SGHDT, CDR2 YYEEEE. The J segment lost 2 bases and the V segment lost 4 bases, leaving 7 bases of the junction unmatched. The CDR3 covers 15 residues. The CDR3 nucleotides read TGTGCCAGCAGCCCCGGGACAGGGCTTACCTACGAGCAGTACTTC. Translating it yields CASSPGTGLTYEQYF.

This clone was counted between two and nine times. Other DNA sequences within the sample encode an identical CDR3. J is TRBJ2-7 and V is TRBV7-8; D is undetermined. V lost 1 base to trimming and J lost 2 bases, with 12 bases between them. The CDR3 runs 15 residues. CDR1 and CDR2 (germline): SGHVS, FQNEAQ. This CDR3 reads CASSLGRRYTYEQYF. In nucleotides, the CDR3 is TGTGCCAGCAGCTTAGGTCGCAGGTACACCTACGAGCAGTACTTC.